This passage covers 18 T cell receptor beta chains from one sample sequenced in a study of cytomegalovirus exposure and HLA in healthy donors. 13 Jbeta primers and 60 Vbeta primers were used for the PCR. Assay: immunoSEQ multiplex PCR; the TCRdb copy retains only in-frame clones and omits some. This sample carries 100,000 or so clones, around 76% of them seen once, and the ten largest clones take 3% to 4%. Sequencing was done on a sample of PBMCs. These receptors originate from a woman aged 45-65 years in good health and CMV-seropositive.

The CDR3 spells CASRFRDRQETQYF. The DNA of the CDR3 is TGTGCCAGCAGGTTCCGGGACAGACAAGAGACCCAGTACTTC. V and J are TRBV2 and TRBJ2-5; 7 bases agree with TRBD1. After removal of 6 bases from V and 2 bases from J, the junction contained 6 bases not matched to a gene. CDR1 is SNHLY, CDR2 FYNNEI, per germline. The CDR3 has 14 amino acids.

The chain carries TRBV6-4 and TRBJ2-2; D perhaps matches TRBD2 (7 bases). Trimming shortened V by 6 bases and J by 7 bases, and 12 bases separated the two germline ends. Germline CDR1 MRHNA, CDR2 SNTAGT. CDR3 length: 13 amino acids. The CDR3 spells CASSRGAGGELFF. In nucleotides, the CDR3 is TGTGCCAGCAGCCGGGGGGCTGGCGGGGAGCTGTTTTTT.

This chain links TRBV30 with TRBJ2-1; D gene unclear. Germline lookup yields CDR1 GTSNPN and CDR2 SVGIG (reference sequence). V lost 2 bases and J 5 bases, leaving 7 bases between the germline ends. The CDR3 runs to 12 residues. The CDR3 reads CAWSSNHNEQFF. CDR3 nucleotides: TGTGCCTGGAGTTCTAACCACAATGAGCAGTTCTTC.

For this clone: The identical CDR3 is also encoded by other nucleotide sequences in the sample. This rearrangement joins TRBV9 to TRBJ2-3, with D tentatively TRBD2 (6 bases). Germline V gives CDR1 SGDLS, CDR2 YYNGEE. V was trimmed by 2 bases and J by 5 bases, leaving 15 bases between them. The CDR3 extends over 15 amino acids. This CDR3 is CASSVGGLLRDTQYF. The CDR3 bases are TGTGCCAGCAGCGTGGGGGGATTGCTAAGAGATACGCAGTATTTT.

This chain connects TRBV29-1 to TRBJ1-1; D remains unclear. Germline V gene data show CDR1 as SQVTM and CDR2 as ANQGSEA. Trimming shortened V by 1 base and J by 5 bases, and 14 bases separated the two germline ends. This CDR3 is built from 14 residues. The CDR3 reads CSVEVGGYGTEAFF. CDR3 sequence (DNA): TGCAGCGTTGAAGTGGGAGGGTACGGAACTGAAGCTTTCTTT.

The chain combines TRBV10-3 with TRBJ2-1; 8 bases agree with TRBD1. Trimming cost V 5 bases and J 3 bases; bases outside gene matches: 6. Germline CDR1 ENHRY, CDR2 SYGVKD. The CDR3 covers 15 residues. This CDR3 reads CAISQTGDYYNEQFF. Written as DNA, the CDR3 is TGTGCCATCAGTCAGACAGGGGATTACTACAATGAGCAGTTCTTC.

This chain uses TRBV4-1 with TRBJ1-3; D not resolved. The CDR3 is 15 residues long. Trimming stripped 6 bases from V and 0 bases from J, with 12 bases between. CDR1 and CDR2 (germline): MGHRA, YSYEKL. This chain's CDR3 is CASRPQAVSGNTIYF. CDR3 sequence (DNA): TGCGCCAGCAGACCTCAGGCCGTCTCTGGAAACACCATATATTTT.

The chain uses TRBV5-6 and TRBJ2-7; 7 positions agree with TRBD1. V lost 4 bases, J lost 3 bases, and 13 bases stayed unmatched. Germline assignment: CDR1 SGHDT and CDR2 YYEEEE. The length of the CDR3 is 16 residues. CDR3 bases: TGTGCCAGCAGCGGCCTCCGCTGGACAGGAGACTACGAGCAGTACTTC. Protein sequence: CASSGLRWTGDYEQYF.

The J gene is TRBJ2-2, the V gene TRBV9, with 7 bases identical to TRBD2. Germline CDR1 and CDR2: SGDLS and YYNGEE. The CDR3 runs 15 residues. V gave up 0 bases and J gave up 3 bases; unmatched junction bases: 2. The CDR3 DNA is TGTGCCAGCAGCGTAGCGGGGGGTTACACCGGGGAGCTGTTTTTT. This gives the protein CASSVAGGYTGELFF.

The chain employs TRBV11-2 and TRBJ1-5; D is ambiguous. V dropped 5 bases and J dropped 1 base, with 9 bases sitting between them. The CDR3 has 14 residues. Germline V gene data show CDR1 as SGHAT and CDR2 as FQNNGV. The CDR3 here is CASSPGSSNQPQHF. The CDR3, as DNA: TGTGCCAGCAGCCCGGGGAGCAGCAATCAGCCCCAGCATTTT.

The chain couples TRBV7-9 to TRBJ1-1, with D hard to call. V dropped 1 base and J dropped 3 bases, with 12 bases sitting between them. CDR1 and CDR2 from the germline V gene are SEHNR and FQNEAQ (reference sequence). This CDR3 has 15 residues. The CDR3 DNA follows: TGTGCCAGCAGCTTAGGTTCGGGGTTTGACACTGAAGCTTTCTTT. It encodes CASSLGSGFDTEAFF.

On this clone: The junction departs from the called germline gene at one end, perhaps through a read error. The J gene is TRBJ2-1, the V gene TRBV5-4, with D perhaps TRBD2 (6 bases). The CDR3 is 15 residues long. The germline gives CDR1 SGHNT, CDR2 YYREEE (reference sequence). The CDR3 loop is CASNNPRDSDNEQFF. The CDR3 nucleotides read TGTGCCAGCAACAACCCCCGGGACTCCGACAATGAGCAGTTCTTC.

The rearrangement uses TRBV4-1 and TRBJ1-2; D gene unclear. The CDR3 has 13 residues. Trimming took off 0 bases at V and 3 bases at J, with 5 bases between the two ends. The germline CDR1 and CDR2 sequences are MGHRA and YSYEKL. The CDR3 nucleotides are TGCGCCAGCAGCCAAGAGGCTCACTATGGCTACACCTTC. This translates into CASSQEAHYGYTF.

V and J are TRBV5-4 and TRBJ1-1; D is uncertain. This CDR3 region has 15 residues. Germline V lookup: CDR1 SGHNT, CDR2 YYREEE (reference sequence). The V end lost 0 bases, the J end lost 1 base, and 10 bases lay between the germline ends. For the CDR3, the DNA is TGTGCCAGCAGCTTGGCCGGAGGCAGGAACACTGAAGCTTTCTTT. As protein: CASSLAGGRNTEAFF.

The gene calls are TRBV20-1 and TRBJ2-7, with unresolved D. Per germline, CDR1 DFQATT and CDR2 SNEGSKA (reference sequence). Trimming cost V 3 bases and J 3 bases, with 6 bases left between them. This CDR3 region has 11 residues. DNA for the CDR3: TGCAGTGCTAGGAACAGCTACGAGCAGTACTTC. This translates into CSARNSYEQYF.

There are a few counts of this clone. The chain has TRBV5-8 and TRBJ2-4; 9 positions match TRBD1. The CDR3 has 14 amino acids. The V gene end was trimmed by 4 bases and the J gene end by 6 bases; junction bases not matched to a gene: 5. Looked up from germline, CDR1 is SGHTS and CDR2 is YDEGEE. The CDR3 is CASSGRDRVNIQYF. In nucleotides, the CDR3 is TGTGCCAGCAGCGGCCGGGACAGGGTAAACATTCAGTACTTC.

In the case of this clone: This CDR3 fails to terminate in the conserved phenylalanine or tryptophan, so it likely reflects a read error. V usage is TRBV7-9 and J usage is TRBJ2-7, with D maybe TRBD1 (6 bases). The germline CDR1 and CDR2 sequences are SEHNR and FQNEAQ (reference sequence). This CDR3 contains 15 residues. Trimming pared 4 bases from V and 6 bases from J, leaving 19 bases between. CDR3 amino acids: CASSSRDNYPVEQYL. CDR3 DNA: TGTGCCAGCAGCTCCCGGGACAACTATCCCGTCGAGCAGTACCTC.

This clone appeared once. V gene TRBV19 combines with J gene TRBJ2-1; TRBD1 might be the D (6 bases). The V and J ends lost 5 bases and 0 bases respectively, with 8 bases between them. CDR3 length: 14 residues. Germline CDR1 LNHDA, CDR2 SQIVND (reference sequence). The CDR3 DNA reads TGTGCCAGTAGTGGGGGCGGCTCCTACAATGAGCAGTTCTTC. Amino acids: CASSGGGSYNEQFF.